This T cell receptor beta chain was documented in a study of blood T cell repertoires in COVID-19. Across the study: Specimens from acute and convalescent COVID-19 originated in the United States, Italy and Spain. The analysed material was cDNA or gDNA that came from T cells, B-cell-depleted T cells, or PBMCs.

About this clone: Other DNA variants within this sample encode the same CDR3.

Per the authors' pipeline: Researchers report that nucleated cell counts were estimated from reference gene primer amplification. Here immunoSEQ multiplex PCR was the method, and the copy in TCRdb shows in-frame clones only, minus some. D and trimming were read from the DNA, whereas the V and J calls and clone size are those reported in that table. The table shows hundreds of thousands of clones, with over 80% occurring only once. Germline V gene lookup returns CDR1 SGHRS and CDR2 YFSETQ. This CDR3 comprises 14 residues. The V and J ends lost 2 bases and 2 bases respectively, with 9 bases between them.

This sequence was found in a young woman with acute or convalescent COVID-19. Sequencing used peripheral blood. This chain links TRBV5-1 with TRBJ2-3; possibly TRBD2 for D (7 bases). CDR3 loop: CASSLGGDTDTQYF. CDR3 nucleotide sequence: TGCGCCAGCAGCTTAGGGGGGGACACAGATACGCAGTATTTT.